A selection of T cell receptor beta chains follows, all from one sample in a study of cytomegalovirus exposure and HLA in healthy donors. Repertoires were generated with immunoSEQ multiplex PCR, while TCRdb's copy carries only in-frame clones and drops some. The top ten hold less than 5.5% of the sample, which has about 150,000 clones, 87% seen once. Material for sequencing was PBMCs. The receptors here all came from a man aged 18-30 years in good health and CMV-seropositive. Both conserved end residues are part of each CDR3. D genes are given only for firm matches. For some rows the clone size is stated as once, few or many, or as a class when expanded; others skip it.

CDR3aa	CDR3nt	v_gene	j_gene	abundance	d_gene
CASSLTATVTGELFF	TGTGCCAGCAGCTTAACAGCCACCGTCACCGGGGAGCTGTTTTTT	TRBV7-3	TRBJ2-2	NA	NA
CASSSWTSELSDTQYF	TGTGCCAGCAGTTCCTGGACTAGCGAATTGTCAGATACGCAGTATTTT	TRBV27	TRBJ2-3	NA	TRBD2
CAAGLAVLNEQFF	TGTGCCGCGGGACTAGCGGTCCTAAATGAGCAGTTCTTC	TRBV7-9	TRBJ2-1	NA	TRBD2
CASIATPGGETQYF	TGCGCCAGCATAGCGACTCCAGGGGGGGAGACCCAGTACTTC	TRBV5-1	TRBJ2-5	NA	NA
CASRGLQGNTEAFF	TGTGCCAGCAGGGGTCTACAGGGGAACACTGAAGCTTTCTTT	TRBV28	TRBJ1-1	NA	NA
CASSGRGGAAPNYGYTF	TGTGCCAGCAGTGGGAGAGGGGGGGCCGCGCCTAACTATGGCTACACCTTC	TRBV2	TRBJ1-2	once	NA
CASRSSGTDTQYF	TGCGCCAGCCGGTCTAGCGGCACAGATACGCAGTATTTT	TRBV4-1	TRBJ2-3	NA	NA
CAINQDRVYGYTF	TGTGCCATCAATCAAGACAGGGTCTATGGCTACACCTTC	TRBV10-3	TRBJ1-2	NA	TRBD1
CASSLGLADTQYF	TGTGCCAGTAGTCTGGGACTAGCAGATACGCAGTATTTT	TRBV19	TRBJ2-3	NA	TRBD2
CASSLGTGNQPQHF	TGTGCCAGTAGTCTGGGGACAGGCAATCAGCCCCAGCATTTT	TRBV19	TRBJ1-5	NA	TRBD1
CASRARIAYEQYF	TGTGCCAGCAGGGCGAGGATTGCCTACGAGCAGTACTTC	TRBV2	TRBJ2-7	NA	NA
CAIRQGPRGDTQYF	TGTGCCATTAGACAGGGGCCTCGTGGAGATACGCAGTATTTT	TRBV6-5	TRBJ2-3	NA	TRBD1